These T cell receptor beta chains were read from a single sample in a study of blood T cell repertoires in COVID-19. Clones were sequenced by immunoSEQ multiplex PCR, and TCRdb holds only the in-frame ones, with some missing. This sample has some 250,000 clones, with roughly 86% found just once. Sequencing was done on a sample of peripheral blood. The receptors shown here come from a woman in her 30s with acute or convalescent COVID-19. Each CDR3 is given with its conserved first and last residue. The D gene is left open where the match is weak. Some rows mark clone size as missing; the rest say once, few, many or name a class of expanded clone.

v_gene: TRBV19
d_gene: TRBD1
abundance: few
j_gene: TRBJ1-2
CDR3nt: TGTGCCAGTAGTATTACGGGACAGGGGATATCTAACTATGGCTACACCTTC
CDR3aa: CASSITGQGISNYGYTF

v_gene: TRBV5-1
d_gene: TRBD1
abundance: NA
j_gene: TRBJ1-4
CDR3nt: TGCGCCAGCAGCTTGTTGGGCACAGGGGCCGGGTTGGGGACCCATAATGAAAAACTGTTTTTT
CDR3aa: CASSLLGTGAGLGTHNEKLFF

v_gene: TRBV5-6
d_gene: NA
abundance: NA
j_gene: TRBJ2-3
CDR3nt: TGTGCCAGCAGCAATACAGCTGTGGATACGCAGTATTTT
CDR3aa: CASSNTAVDTQYF

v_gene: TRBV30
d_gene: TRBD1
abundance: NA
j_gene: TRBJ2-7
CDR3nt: TGTGCCTGGGACAAACAGGGGGGATACGAGCAGTACTTC
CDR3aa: CAWDKQGGYEQYF

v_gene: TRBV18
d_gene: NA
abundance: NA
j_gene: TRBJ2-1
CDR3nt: TGTGCCAGCTCACCCACGAGGAATGAGCAGTTCTTC
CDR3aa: CASSPTRNEQFF

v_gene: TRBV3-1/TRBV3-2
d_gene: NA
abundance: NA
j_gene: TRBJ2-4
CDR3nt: TGTGCCAGCAGCCAATATGGGGGGGCTGCCAAAAACATTCAGTACTTC
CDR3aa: CASSQYGGAAKNIQYF

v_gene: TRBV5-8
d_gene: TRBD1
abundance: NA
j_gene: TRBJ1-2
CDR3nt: TGTGCCAGCAGCGCAGGGACAGGGGGATACTATGGCTACACCTTC
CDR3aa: CASSAGTGGYYGYTF

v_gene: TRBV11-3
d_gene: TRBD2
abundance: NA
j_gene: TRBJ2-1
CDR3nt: TGTGCCAGCAGCCCAAGGATGGGCGGGAGAACTGGGTACGGCAATGAGCAGTTCTTC
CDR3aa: CASSPRMGGRTGYGNEQFF

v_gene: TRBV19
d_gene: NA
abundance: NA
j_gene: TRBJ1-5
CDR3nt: TGTGCCAGTAGCAGCGATTTGAGGGATCAGCCCCAGCATTTT
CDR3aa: CASSSDLRDQPQHF

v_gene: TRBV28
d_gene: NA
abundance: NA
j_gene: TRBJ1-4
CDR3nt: TGTGCCAGCAGCCGGGGGGGACATCTCTTGTTTTTT
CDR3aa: CASSRGGHLLFF

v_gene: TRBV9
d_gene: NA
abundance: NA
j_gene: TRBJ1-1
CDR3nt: TGTGCCAGCAGCGCCATGAACACTGAAGCTTTCTTT
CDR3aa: CASSAMNTEAFF

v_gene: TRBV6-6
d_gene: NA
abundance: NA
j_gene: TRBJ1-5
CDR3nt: TGTGCCAGCAGTTATGGAGGGGACAATCAGCCCCAGCATTTT
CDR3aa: CASSYGGDNQPQHF

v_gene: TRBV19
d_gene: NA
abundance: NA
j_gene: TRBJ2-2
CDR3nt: TGTGCCAGTAGGGCAGGGTCGAACACCGGGGAGCTGTTTTTT
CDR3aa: CASRAGSNTGELFF

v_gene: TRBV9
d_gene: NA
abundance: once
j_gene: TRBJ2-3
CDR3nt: TGTGCCAGCAGCGTTTATAGCGGAACCCCCACAGATACGCAGTATTTT
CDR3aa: CASSVYSGTPTDTQYF

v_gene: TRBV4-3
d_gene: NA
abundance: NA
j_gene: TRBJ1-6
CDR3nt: TGCGCCAGCAGCCACCAGGAATCTTATAATTCACCCCTCCACTTT
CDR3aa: CASSHQESYNSPLHF

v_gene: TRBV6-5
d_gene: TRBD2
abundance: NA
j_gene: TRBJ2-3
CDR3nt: TGTGCCAGCAGTTACGCGGCTAGCGGGAGGGCCGCGCAGTATTTT
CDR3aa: CASSYAASGRAAQYF

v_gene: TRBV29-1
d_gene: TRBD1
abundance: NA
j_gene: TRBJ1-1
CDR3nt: TGCAGCGGTGCGGGACAGGGGCCGGAAGCTTTCTTT
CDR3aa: CSGAGQGPEAFF

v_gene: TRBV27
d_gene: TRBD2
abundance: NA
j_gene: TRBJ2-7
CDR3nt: TGTGCCAGCAGTCTACGGACTAGCGGTTACGAGCAGTACTTC
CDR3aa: CASSLRTSGYEQYF

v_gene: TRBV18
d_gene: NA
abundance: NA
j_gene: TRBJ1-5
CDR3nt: TGTGCCAGCTCACCAGGAACAGGGACTCAGCCCCAGCATTTT
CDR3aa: CASSPGTGTQPQHF

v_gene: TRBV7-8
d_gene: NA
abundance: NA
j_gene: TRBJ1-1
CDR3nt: TGTGCCAGCAGCTTAGATCAGGGTTGGAACACTGAAGCTTTCTTT
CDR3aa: CASSLDQGWNTEAFF

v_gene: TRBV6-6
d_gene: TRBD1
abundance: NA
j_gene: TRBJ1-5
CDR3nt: TGTGCCAGCAGCCTAGGGACAGGGCCCCGTAATACCCATAGCAATCAGCCCCAGCATTTT
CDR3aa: CASSLGTGPRNTHSNQPQHF

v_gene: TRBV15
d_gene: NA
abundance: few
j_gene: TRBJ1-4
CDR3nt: TGTGCCACCAGCAGAGTCCCCTTCCAGGGACTTAGCGAAAAACTGTTTTTT
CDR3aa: CATSRVPFQGLSEKLFF

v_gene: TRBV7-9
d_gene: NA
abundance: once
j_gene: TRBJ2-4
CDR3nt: TGTGCCAGCAGCCCTCCGGTTTCTAGCGTGAATCTAGCCAAAAACATTCAGTACTTC
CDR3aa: CASSPPVSSVNLAKNIQYF

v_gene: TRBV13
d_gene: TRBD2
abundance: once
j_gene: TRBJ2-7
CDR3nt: TGTGCCAGCAGCTTAGGAACTAGCGGATCTTACGAGCAGTACTTC
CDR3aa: CASSLGTSGSYEQYF

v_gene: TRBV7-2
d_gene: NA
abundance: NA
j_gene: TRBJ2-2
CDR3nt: TGTGCCAGCAGCTCAGCGGTGGGGGAGGCCGGGGAGCTGTTTTTT
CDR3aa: CASSSAVGEAGELFF

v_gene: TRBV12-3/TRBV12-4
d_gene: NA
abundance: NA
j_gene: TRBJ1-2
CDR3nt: TGTGCCAGCAGTTTCCGAGACTATGGCTACACCTTC
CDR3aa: CASSFRDYGYTF

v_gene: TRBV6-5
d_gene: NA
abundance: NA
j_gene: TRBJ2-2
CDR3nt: TGTGCCAGCAGGAGGGGTCGGGGGAACGCCGGGGAGCTGTTTTTT
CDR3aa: CASRRGRGNAGELFF

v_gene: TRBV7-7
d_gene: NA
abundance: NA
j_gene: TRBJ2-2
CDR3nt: TGTGCTAGCAGCATAACCCGGGGCGGGGAGCTGTTTTTT
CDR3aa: CASSITRGGELFF